Listed here is a single TCR beta chain. The CDR3 runs 11 residues. Germline V gene lookup returns CDR1 GTSNPN and CDR2 SVGIG (reference sequence). V was cut by 5 bases and J by 7 bases, with 11 bases left in between. Sequencing was performed with immunoSEQ multiplex PCR; in TCRdb, only in-frame clones are kept and a portion is missing. The data show around 100,000 clones, approximately 92% seen once. This sample was taken from a study of blood T cell repertoires in COVID-19. Study at large: Acute and convalescent COVID-19 samples came from the United States, Italy and Spain. T cells, B-cell-depleted T cells, or PBMCs provided the cDNA or gDNA that served as material.

Sequencing was carried out using peripheral blood. This TCR derives from a man aged 50-59 years with active COVID-19. The genes are TRBV30 and TRBJ1-2; maybe TRBD1 (6 bases). CDR3 DNA sequence: TGTGCCTGGGCACAGGGTTCTGGCTACACCTTC. Translated, it gives CAWAQGSGYTF.